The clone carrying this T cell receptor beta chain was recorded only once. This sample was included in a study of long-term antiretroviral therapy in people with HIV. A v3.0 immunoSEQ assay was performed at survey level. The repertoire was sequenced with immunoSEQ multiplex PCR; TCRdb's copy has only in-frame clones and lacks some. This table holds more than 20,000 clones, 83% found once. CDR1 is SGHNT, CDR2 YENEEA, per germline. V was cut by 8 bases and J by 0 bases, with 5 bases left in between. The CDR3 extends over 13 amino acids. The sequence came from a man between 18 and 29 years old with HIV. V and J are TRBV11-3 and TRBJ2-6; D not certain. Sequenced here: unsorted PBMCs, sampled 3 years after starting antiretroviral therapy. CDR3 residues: CASGPSGANVLTF. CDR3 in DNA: TGTGCCAGCGGACCCTCTGGGGCCAACGTCCTGACTTTC.